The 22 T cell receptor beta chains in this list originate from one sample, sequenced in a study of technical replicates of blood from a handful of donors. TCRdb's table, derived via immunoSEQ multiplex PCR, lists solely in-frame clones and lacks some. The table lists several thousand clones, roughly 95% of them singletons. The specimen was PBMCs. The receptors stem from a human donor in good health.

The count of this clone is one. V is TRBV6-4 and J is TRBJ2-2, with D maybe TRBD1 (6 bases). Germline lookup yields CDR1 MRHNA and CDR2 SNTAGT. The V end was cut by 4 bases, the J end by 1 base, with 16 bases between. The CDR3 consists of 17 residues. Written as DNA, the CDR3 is TGTGCCAGCAGTGTCTTGACAGGAGGATTGAACACCGGGGAGCTGTTTTTT. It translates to CASSVLTGGLNTGELFF.

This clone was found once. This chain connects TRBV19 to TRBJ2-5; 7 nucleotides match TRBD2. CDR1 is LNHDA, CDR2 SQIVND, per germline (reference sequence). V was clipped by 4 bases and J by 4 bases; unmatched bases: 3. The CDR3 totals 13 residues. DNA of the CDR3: TGTGCCAGTAGTAGGGGGGAGGGAGAGACCCAGTACTTC. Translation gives CASSRGEGETQYF.

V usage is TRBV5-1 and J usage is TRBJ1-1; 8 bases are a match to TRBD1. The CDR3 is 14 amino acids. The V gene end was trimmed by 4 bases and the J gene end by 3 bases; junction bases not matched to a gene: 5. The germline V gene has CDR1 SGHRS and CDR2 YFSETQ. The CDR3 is CASSVDRVHTEAFF. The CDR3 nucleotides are TGCGCCAGCAGCGTGGACAGGGTACACACTGAAGCTTTCTTT.

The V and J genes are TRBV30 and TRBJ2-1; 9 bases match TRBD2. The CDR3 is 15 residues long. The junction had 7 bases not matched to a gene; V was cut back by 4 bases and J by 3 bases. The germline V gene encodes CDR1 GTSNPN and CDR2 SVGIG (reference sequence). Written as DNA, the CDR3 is TGTGCCTGGACCCGTAGCGGGAGCGTCTACAATGAGCAGTTCTTC. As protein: CAWTRSGSVYNEQFF.

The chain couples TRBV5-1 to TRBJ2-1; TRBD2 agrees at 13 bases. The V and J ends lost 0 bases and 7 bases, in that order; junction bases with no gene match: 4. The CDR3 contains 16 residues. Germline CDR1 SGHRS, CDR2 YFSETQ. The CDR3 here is CASSLGGLAGMNEQFF. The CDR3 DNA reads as TGCGCCAGCAGCTTGGGGGGACTAGCGGGAATGAATGAGCAGTTCTTC.

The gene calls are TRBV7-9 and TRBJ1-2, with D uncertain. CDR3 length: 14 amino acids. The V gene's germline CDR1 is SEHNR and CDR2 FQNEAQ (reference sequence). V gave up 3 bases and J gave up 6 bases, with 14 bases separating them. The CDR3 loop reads CASSFQVEADGYTF. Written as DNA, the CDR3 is TGTGCCAGCAGCTTTCAGGTGGAAGCGGATGGCTACACCTTC.

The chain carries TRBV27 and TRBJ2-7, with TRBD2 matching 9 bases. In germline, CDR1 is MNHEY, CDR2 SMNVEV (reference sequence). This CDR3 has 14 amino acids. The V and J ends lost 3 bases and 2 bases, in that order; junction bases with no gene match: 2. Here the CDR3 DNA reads TGTGCCAGCAGTTTGCGCGGGAGGGCCTACGAGCAGTACTTC. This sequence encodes CASSLRGRAYEQYF.

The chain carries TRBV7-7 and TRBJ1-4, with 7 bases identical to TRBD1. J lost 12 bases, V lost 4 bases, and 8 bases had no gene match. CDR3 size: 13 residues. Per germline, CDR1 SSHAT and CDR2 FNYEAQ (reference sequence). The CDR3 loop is CASSSEQGTQLFF. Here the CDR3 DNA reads TGTGCCAGCAGCTCGGAACAGGGGACGCAACTGTTTTTT. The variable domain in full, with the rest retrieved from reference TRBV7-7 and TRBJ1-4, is GAGVSQSPRYKVTKRGQDVTLRCDPISSHATLYWYQQALGQGPEFLTYFNYEAQPDKSGLPSDRFSAERPEGSISTLTIQRTEQRDSAMYRCASSSEQGTQLFFGSGTQLSVL.

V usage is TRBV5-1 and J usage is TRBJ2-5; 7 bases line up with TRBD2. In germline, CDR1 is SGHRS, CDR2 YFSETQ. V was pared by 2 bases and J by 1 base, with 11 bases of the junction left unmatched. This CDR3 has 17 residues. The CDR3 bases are TGCGCCAGCAGCTTCCTCCCGGGGGGAGGGCCCCAAGAGACCCAGTACTTC. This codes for CASSFLPGGGPQETQYF.

The CDR3 DNA reads TGTGCCAGCATAGGGACAGATACACCGGGCGAGCTGTTTTTT. Translating it yields CASIGTDTPGELFF. The chain uses TRBV28 and TRBJ2-2; 7 bases are shared with TRBD1. Losses at the gene ends were 7 bases for V and 11 bases for J; bases not matched to a gene: 13. The CDR3 totals 14 residues. Germline loops: CDR1 MDHEN, CDR2 SYDVKM.

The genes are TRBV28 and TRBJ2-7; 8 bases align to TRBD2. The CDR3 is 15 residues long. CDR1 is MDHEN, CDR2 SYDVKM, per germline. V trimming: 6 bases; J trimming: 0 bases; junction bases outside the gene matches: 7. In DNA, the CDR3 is TGTGCCAGCAGCTTGCGGGGGGCCGACTCCTACGAGCAGTACTTC. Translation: CASSLRGADSYEQYF.

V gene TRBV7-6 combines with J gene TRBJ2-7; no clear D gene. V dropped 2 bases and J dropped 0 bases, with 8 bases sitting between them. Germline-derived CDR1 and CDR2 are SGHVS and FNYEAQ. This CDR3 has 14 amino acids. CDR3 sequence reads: CASSLQLLSYEQYF. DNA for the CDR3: TGTGCCAGCAGCTTACAACTCCTCTCCTACGAGCAGTACTTC.

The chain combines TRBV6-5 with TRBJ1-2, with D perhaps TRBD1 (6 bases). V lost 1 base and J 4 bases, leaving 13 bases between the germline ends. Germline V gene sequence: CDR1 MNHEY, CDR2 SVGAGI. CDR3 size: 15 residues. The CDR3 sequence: CASSYYAGARYGYTF. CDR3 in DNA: TGTGCCAGCAGTTACTATGCAGGGGCGCGCTATGGCTACACCTTC.

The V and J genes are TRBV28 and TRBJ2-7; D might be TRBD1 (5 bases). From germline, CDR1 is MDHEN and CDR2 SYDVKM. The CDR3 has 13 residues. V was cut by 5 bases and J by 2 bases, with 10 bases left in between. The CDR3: CASSGAFTYEQYF. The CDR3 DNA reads TGTGCCAGCAGTGGGGCCTTTACCTACGAGCAGTACTTC.

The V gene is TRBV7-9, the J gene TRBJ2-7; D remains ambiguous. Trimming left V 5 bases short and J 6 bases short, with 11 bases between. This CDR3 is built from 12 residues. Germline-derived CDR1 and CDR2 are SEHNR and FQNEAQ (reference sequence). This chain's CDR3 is CASSPGTGEQYF. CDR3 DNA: TGTGCCAGCAGCCCCGGAACGGGCGAGCAGTACTTC.

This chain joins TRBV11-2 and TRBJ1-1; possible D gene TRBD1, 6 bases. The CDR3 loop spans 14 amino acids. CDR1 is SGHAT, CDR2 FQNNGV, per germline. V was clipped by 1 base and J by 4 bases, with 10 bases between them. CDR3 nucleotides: TGTGCCAGCAGCTTAGTGGGGGCCGGCACTGAAGCTTTCTTT. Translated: CASSLVGAGTEAFF.

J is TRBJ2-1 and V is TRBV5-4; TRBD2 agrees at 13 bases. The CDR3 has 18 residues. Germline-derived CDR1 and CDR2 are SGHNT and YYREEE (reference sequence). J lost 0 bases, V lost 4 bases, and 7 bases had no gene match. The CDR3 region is CASSPGLAGISSYNEQFF. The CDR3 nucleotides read TGTGCCAGCAGCCCGGGACTAGCGGGAATAAGCTCCTACAATGAGCAGTTCTTC.

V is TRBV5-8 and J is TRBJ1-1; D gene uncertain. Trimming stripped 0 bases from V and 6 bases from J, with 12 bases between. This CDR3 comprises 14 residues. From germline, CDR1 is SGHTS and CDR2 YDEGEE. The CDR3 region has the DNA TGTGCCAGCAGCTTGGCTCCGGGAGGCCCTGAAGCTTTCTTT. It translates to CASSLAPGGPEAFF.

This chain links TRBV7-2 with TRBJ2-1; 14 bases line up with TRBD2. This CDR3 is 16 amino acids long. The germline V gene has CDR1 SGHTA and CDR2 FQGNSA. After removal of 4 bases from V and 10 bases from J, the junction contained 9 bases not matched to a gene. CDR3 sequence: CASSSRTSGRWGEQFF. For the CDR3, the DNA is TGTGCCAGCAGCTCCAGGACTAGCGGGAGGTGGGGCGAGCAGTTCTTC.

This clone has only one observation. CDR3 DNA sequence: TGTGCCAGCAGCTTCTCTAGCGCCCCTGCGGGCACAGATACGCAGTATTTT. Translation gives CASSFSSAPAGTDTQYF. This rearrangement joins TRBV7-9 to TRBJ2-3, with D perhaps TRBD2 (6 bases). The CDR3 totals 17 residues. Germline CDR1 is SEHNR and CDR2 is FQNEAQ (reference sequence). With 3 bases removed from V and 1 base from J, the gap between germline ends came to 17 bases.

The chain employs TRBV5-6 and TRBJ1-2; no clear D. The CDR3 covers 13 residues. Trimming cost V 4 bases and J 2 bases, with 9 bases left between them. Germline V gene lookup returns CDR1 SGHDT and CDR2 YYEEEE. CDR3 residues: CASSHTRNYGYTF. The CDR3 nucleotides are TGTGCCAGCAGCCATACAAGAAACTATGGCTACACCTTC.

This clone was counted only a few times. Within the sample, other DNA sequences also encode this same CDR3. Written as DNA, the CDR3 is TGTGCCAGCAGTCCAACTAGCGCCGGTGAGCAGTTCTTC. As protein: CASSPTSAGEQFF. The J gene is TRBJ2-1, the V gene TRBV27; 7 nucleotides line up with TRBD2. The CDR3 runs 13 residues. Germline CDR1 reads MNHEY; CDR2 reads SMNVEV (reference sequence). V dropped 5 bases and J dropped 9; count of bases not matched to a gene: 7.